The rows below give T cell receptor beta chains drawn from one sample of a study of CD8 T cells in ankylosing spondylitis. In TCRdb, the 5' RACE reads were re-called with MiXCR into one record per CDR3 protein. The data contain 800,000 to 900,000 distinct CDR3 sequences, roughly 10% of them singletons. Sequences were obtained from blood, either unsorted or a sorted T cell fraction (not recorded which). The receptors originated from a male donor with ankylosing spondylitis. Both conserved end residues are part of each CDR3. D genes are given only for firm matches.

CDR3 protein	D gene	J gene	V gene
CASSQRGGLVGYTF	.	TRBJ1-2	TRBV7-2
CASSIRRIGELFF	.	TRBJ2-2	TRBV19
CSAVADPDTDTQYF	.	TRBJ2-3	TRBV20-1
CASSLRTGGYDDGYTF	TRBD1	TRBJ1-2	TRBV3-1
CASSQTRGFSYEQYF	.	TRBJ2-7	TRBV4-3
CSAVRDRSGEQYF	TRBD1	TRBJ2-7	TRBV20-1
CASSGRTSGRAYDTGELFF	TRBD2	TRBJ2-2	TRBV11-2
CASSWGSLMVEQYF	.	TRBJ2-7	TRBV7-9
CASSLQSQGAYEQYF	TRBD1	TRBJ2-7	TRBV7-2
CASSFGPDPNSPLHF	.	TRBJ1-6	TRBV7-2
CSVERTGFDTQYF	.	TRBJ2-3	TRBV29-1
CASSPRQGGGTGELFF	TRBD1	TRBJ2-2	TRBV5-1
CSATPGASYEQYF	.	TRBJ2-7	TRBV20-1
CASGSGAGGQETQYF	TRBD2	TRBJ2-5	TRBV28
CAISEPARASYEQYF	.	TRBJ2-7	TRBV10-3
CASTQDREVYNEQFF	.	TRBJ2-1	TRBV2
CASSLMANGNQPQHF	.	TRBJ1-5	TRBV7-3
CASRRGTDNEQFF	.	TRBJ2-1	TRBV7-6
CASGGGSQETQYF	.	TRBJ2-5	TRBV7-8